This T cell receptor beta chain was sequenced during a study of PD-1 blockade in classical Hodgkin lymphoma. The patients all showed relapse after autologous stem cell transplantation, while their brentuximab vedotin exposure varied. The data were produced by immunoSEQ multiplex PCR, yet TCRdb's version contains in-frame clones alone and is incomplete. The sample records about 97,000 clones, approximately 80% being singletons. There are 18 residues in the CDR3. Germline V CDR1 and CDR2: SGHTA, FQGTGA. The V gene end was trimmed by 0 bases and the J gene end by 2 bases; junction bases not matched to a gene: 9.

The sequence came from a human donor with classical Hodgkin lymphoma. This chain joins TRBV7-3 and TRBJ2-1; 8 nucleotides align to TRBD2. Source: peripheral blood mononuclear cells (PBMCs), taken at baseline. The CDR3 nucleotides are TGTGCCAGCAGCTTAACGGGGATAGCGGGACTAACCTACAATGAGCAGTTCTTC. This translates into CASSLTGIAGLTYNEQFF.